This T cell receptor beta chain was recorded in a study of T cells after yellow fever vaccination. About the research overall: Preparation of the low-cell-number fractions used SMART-Seq v4 Ultra Low Input.

Study-wide findings and caveats: Researchers report a weaker secondary response that nonetheless peaked faster, day 5 versus 15.

A single record per CDR3 protein comes from TCRdb applying MiXCR to the 5' RACE reads. The table shows about 99,000 distinct CDR3 sequences, with around 5.5% occurring only once. Germline CDR1 LGHNA, CDR2 YNFKEQ. Trimming removed 0 bases from V and 2 bases from J; junction bases left unmatched: 6. The CDR3 runs 17 residues. Points on this clonotype: The antigen is unknown.

This sequence joins TRBV4-2 and TRBJ2-4, with TRBD2 matching over 8 bases. Here the sequenced sample was CD8+ T cells sorted from PBMCs, taken 10 days after the yellow fever booster vaccination. This receptor was identified in a man between 18 and 35 years old who received the YFV17D yellow fever vaccine. The CDR3 coding sequence is TGTGCCAGCAGCCAAGATAAACTAGCGGAGACCAAAAACATTCAGTACTTC. It translates to CASSQDKLAETKNIQYF.